The 19 T cell receptor beta chains below all came from one sample that was sequenced in a study of T cells in Graves' hyperthyroidism and ophthalmopathy. Amplification yielded TCR beta CDR3 regions, with RNA transcripts as the source. In the first-round RT-PCR of the TCR CDR3, the HTBI primer set was used. TCRdb redid the calling of the multiplex PCR reads with MiXCR, one entry per CDR3 protein. The sample has hundreds of thousands of distinct CDR3 sequences; approximately 15% are singletons. What was sequenced was blood. The receptors originated from a woman aged 40-49 years with Graves' ophthalmopathy.

V is TRBV28 and J is TRBJ2-4, with 10 bases fitting TRBD1. CDR1 and CDR2 from the germline V gene are MDHEN and SYDVKM. The CDR3 is made up of 15 amino acids. J lost 9 bases, V lost 4 bases, and 9 bases had no gene match. The CDR3 region is CASSSPGQGGFIQYF. The DNA of the CDR3 is TGTGCCAGCAGTTCGCCCGGACAGGGGGGGTTCATTCAGTACTTC.

This clonotype was found many times. V is TRBV7-2 and J is TRBJ2-3, with 12 nucleotides matching TRBD2. Trimming at V came to 5 bases and at J to 4 bases, leaving 4 bases not matched to a gene. Germline V gene lookup returns CDR1 SGHTA and CDR2 FQGNSA. This CDR3 region has 15 residues. The CDR3 sequence: CASSRTSGTADTQYF. In DNA, the CDR3 is TGTGCCAGCAGCCGGACTAGCGGGACCGCAGATACGCAGTATTTT.

The rearrangement links TRBV6-2 or TRBV6-3 to TRBJ1-3; D is unresolved. Germline-derived CDR1 and CDR2 are MNHEY and SVGEGT. This CDR3 spans 14 amino acids. V lost 4 bases, J lost 4 bases, and 11 bases lay in between. This CDR3 is CASSLIGLGNTIYF. As DNA, the CDR3 is TGTGCCAGCAGTTTGATCGGGTTAGGAAACACCATATATTTT.

This clonotype showed up just a few times. The V and J genes are TRBV28 and TRBJ2-2, with D uncertain. Trimming left V 1 base short and J 6 bases short, with 18 bases between. Germline assignment: CDR1 MDHEN and CDR2 SYDVKM. CDR3 size: 17 residues. CDR3 DNA sequence: TGTGCCAGCAGTTTATTAAACCTGGAATTTTTCCCCGGGGAGCTGTTTTTT. Translation gives CASSLLNLEFFPGELFF. Combining the CDR3 with reference TRBV28 and TRBJ2-2 gives the whole variable domain DVKVTQSSRYLVKRTGEKVFLECVQDMDHENMFWYRQDPGLGLRLIYFSYDVKMKEKGDIPEGYSVSREKKERFSLILESASTNQTSMYLCASSLLNLEFFPGELFFGEGSRLTVL.

This clonotype was detected only a few times. The chain is built from TRBV5-1 and TRBJ2-2, with D tentatively TRBD1 (5 bases). With 9 bases removed from V and 6 bases from J, the gap between germline ends came to 12 bases. CDR1 is SGHRS, CDR2 YFSETQ, per germline. CDR3 length: 12 amino acids. CDR3 region: CATRADPGELFF. For the CDR3, the DNA is TGCGCCACCAGGGCGGACCCCGGGGAGCTGTTTTTT.

This clonotype came up many times. The chain uses TRBV2 and TRBJ2-2; the D is unclear. Germline assignment: CDR1 SNHLY and CDR2 FYNNEI. CDR3 size: 14 residues. Trimming took 6 bases from V and 3 from J, leaving 11 bases between them. Here the CDR3 reads CASSPSTDTGELFF. In DNA form, the CDR3 reads TGTGCCAGCAGCCCATCCACGGACACCGGGGAGCTGTTTTTT.

This clonotype was counted at least ten times. The chain uses TRBV20-1 and TRBJ2-1; 13 positions agree with TRBD2. This CDR3 comprises 16 residues. J was trimmed by 0 bases and V by 6 bases; bases with no gene match: 5. Germline V gene lookup returns CDR1 DFQATT and CDR2 SNEGSKA (reference sequence). CDR3 residues: CSAQGLAGTSYNEQFF. In nucleotides, the CDR3 is TGCAGTGCCCAGGGACTAGCGGGAACCTCCTACAATGAGCAGTTCTTC.

This clonotype was seen at least ten times. The V gene is TRBV29-1, the J gene TRBJ2-2, with D possibly being TRBD1 or TRBD2 (5 bases each). CDR3 size: 13 residues. In germline, CDR1 is SQVTM, CDR2 ANQGSEA. V was clipped by 6 bases and J by 2 bases, with 10 bases between them. CDR3 bases: TGCAGCGTCCGGGGCTTAAACACCGGGGAGCTGTTTTTT. This codes for CSVRGLNTGELFF.

This clonotype was found a few times. This chain joins TRBV30 and TRBJ2-2; TRBD1 aligns across 9 bases. The J segment lost 4 bases and the V segment lost 0 bases, leaving 6 bases of the junction unmatched. The CDR3 is 16 amino acids. The germline V gene has CDR1 GTSNPN and CDR2 SVGIG (reference sequence). The CDR3, as DNA: TGTGCCTGGAGTGTGCACAGGGGGCTCGGCACCGGGGAGCTGTTTTTT. This gives the protein CAWSVHRGLGTGELFF.

This clonotype was counted many times. The chain uses TRBV28 and TRBJ2-5; TRBD1 aligns across 12 bases. J was trimmed by 5 bases and V by 7 bases; bases with no gene match: 5. Germline CDR1 and CDR2: MDHEN and SYDVKM. The CDR3 sequence is 14 residues long. The CDR3 region has the DNA TGTGCCAGCAAAGGGACAGGGGGCGCCGAGACCCAGTACTTC. This gives the protein CASKGTGGAETQYF.

Many counts were recorded for this clonotype. The CDR3 DNA reads as TGCAGTGCTAGATCCGGGACAGGGGTAGATGAGCAGTTCTTC. Amino acids: CSARSGTGVDEQFF. This chain connects TRBV20-1 to TRBJ2-1; TRBD1 matches 10 bases. The CDR3 is 14 residues long. In germline, CDR1 is DFQATT, CDR2 SNEGSKA (reference sequence). J lost 8 bases, V lost 2 bases, and 6 bases had no gene match.

The chain has TRBV12-3 or TRBV12-4 and TRBJ1-6; D uncertain. The ends were cut back, 6 bases at V and 10 bases at J, with 13 bases in the middle. The CDR3 is 13 amino acids. The DNA of the CDR3 is TGTGCCAGCAGCCGTGGACCCGGATCACCCCTCCACTTT. Protein: CASSRGPGSPLHF.

This sequence joins TRBV24-1 and TRBJ2-1; D remains ambiguous. The CDR3 covers 16 residues. Germline CDR1 KGHDR, CDR2 SFDVKD. V lost 4 bases and J lost 0, with 12 bases in between. CDR3 coding DNA: TGTGCCACCAGTGACTCGGGCGGCTACTCCTACAATGAGCAGTTCTTC. Translating gives CATSDSGGYSYNEQFF.

This clonotype was observed a few times. The chain combines TRBV20-1 with TRBJ1-1; TRBD1 matches at 12 bases. V gave up 3 bases and J gave up 2 bases; unmatched junction bases: 10. From germline, CDR1 is DFQATT and CDR2 SNEGSKA (reference sequence). The CDR3 runs 17 residues. Written as DNA, the CDR3 is TGCAGTGCTAGCGGAACCGGGACAGGGGGCTCAAACACTGAAGCTTTCTTT. It is translated as CSASGTGTGGSNTEAFF.

There are many counts of this clonotype. The V call is TRBV30, the J call TRBJ2-1; D is ambiguous. Between the trimmed V and J ends, which lost 6 bases and 0 bases, there was a span of 12 bases. This CDR3 contains 14 residues. In germline, CDR1 is GTSNPN, CDR2 SVGIG (reference sequence). In DNA form, the CDR3 reads TGTGCCTGCGCGAACAATACCTCCTACAATGAGCAGTTCTTC. Translating gives CACANNTSYNEQFF.

This clonotype showed up just a few times. The V gene is TRBV6-1, the J gene TRBJ2-7, with TRBD1 identical over 10 bases. This CDR3 is built from 14 residues. Germline-derived CDR1 and CDR2 are MNHNS and SASEGT. Losses at the gene ends were 5 bases for V and 3 bases for J; bases not matched to a gene: 4. In DNA form, the CDR3 reads TGTGCCAGCAGTTGGGACAGGGGAGACTACGAGCAGTACTTC. It is translated as CASSWDRGDYEQYF.

The V call is TRBV4-1, the J call TRBJ2-3; weak D call: TRBD1 (6 bases). The V and J ends lost 6 bases and 2 bases respectively, with 15 bases between them. The germline gives CDR1 MGHRA, CDR2 YSYEKL. This CDR3 region has 15 residues. The CDR3 DNA reads TGCGCCAGCAGAGCCAAGGGGGATTCCACAGATACGCAGTATTTT. Translated, it gives CASRAKGDSTDTQYF.

In its sample, this clonotype was seen a few times. The chain couples TRBV7-9 to TRBJ2-2; 8 bases are shared with TRBD1. CDR1 is SEHNR and CDR2 is FQNEAQ in the germline V gene (reference sequence). The CDR3 consists of 17 residues. After removal of 5 bases from V and 7 bases from J, the junction contained 15 bases not matched to a gene. CDR3 in DNA: TGTGCCAGCAGCCCAGCCGGGACAGGAATGTACCTCGGGGAGCTGTTTTTT. It translates to CASSPAGTGMYLGELFF.

This chain links TRBV28 with TRBJ2-7, with 10 bases identical to TRBD1. Per the germline V gene, CDR1 is MDHEN and CDR2 is SYDVKM. V was clipped by 6 bases and J by 5 bases; unmatched bases: 7. This CDR3 is 14 amino acids long. Here the CDR3 DNA reads TGTGCCAGCAGGCGGACAGGGGGTGAGGACGAGCAGTACTTC. As protein: CASRRTGGEDEQYF.